One and the same sample provided the 17 T cell receptor beta chains below, sequenced in a study of T cell changes during pregnancy in multiple sclerosis. Profiled with immunoSEQ multiplex PCR; TCRdb holds only in-frame clones, not every one. The sample contains around 21,000 clones, about 89% of which appear only once. This material consisted of CD8+ T cells from peripheral blood mononuclear cells, taken in the first trimester of pregnancy. The receptors shown here come from a female donor with multiple sclerosis, enrolled in a pregnancy study.

CDR3 protein: CASSLTGNTEAFF. CDR3 bases: TGTGCCAGCAGCTTAACTGGGAACACTGAAGCTTTCTTT. The chain recombines TRBV11-2 with TRBJ1-1; D gene ambiguous. Germline CDR1 and CDR2: SGHAT and FQNNGV. The CDR3 covers 13 residues. V lost 2 bases to trimming and J lost 1 base, with 5 bases between them.

This chain connects TRBV29-1 to TRBJ2-1; a possible D gene is TRBD2 (5 bases). Germline CDR1 is SQVTM and CDR2 is ANQGSEA. The CDR3 covers 12 residues. Trimming shortened V by 4 bases and J by 6 bases, and 10 bases separated the two germline ends. CDR3 sequence reads: CSVGLAGNEQFF. DNA of the CDR3: TGCAGCGTTGGCCTAGCTGGCAATGAGCAGTTCTTC.

By share, this clone counts as medium-sized. V gene TRBV19 combines with J gene TRBJ2-3; 7 positions match TRBD2. V lost 8 bases and J lost 0; bases outside the gene matches: 11. Germline CDR1 reads LNHDA; CDR2 reads SQIVND (reference sequence). The length of the CDR3 is 16 residues. The CDR3 protein is CASSGSSGPSTDTQYF. The DNA of the CDR3 is TGTGCCAGTTCTGGGTCTAGCGGCCCGAGCACAGATACGCAGTATTTT.

The chain employs TRBV5-4 and TRBJ2-5; perhaps TRBD1 as D (6 bases). The germline gives CDR1 SGHNT, CDR2 YYREEE (reference sequence). V gave up 4 bases and J gave up 1 base, with 11 bases separating them. This CDR3 is 14 amino acids long. DNA of the CDR3: TGTGCCAGCAGCCCGGACAGCATCCAAGAGACCCAGTACTTC. It is translated as CASSPDSIQETQYF.

The chain has TRBV5-1 and TRBJ2-5, with TRBD1 as a possible D gene (6 bases). The CDR3 has 16 amino acids. Germline assignment: CDR1 SGHRS and CDR2 YFSETQ. Deletions cut 1 base from V and 3 bases from J, with 16 bases between. CDR3 residues: CASSLNTGLGKETQYF. In DNA, the CDR3 is TGCGCCAGCAGCTTGAACACAGGGTTGGGAAAAGAGACCCAGTACTTC.

The chain uses TRBV19 and TRBJ1-5; 8 bases match TRBD1. J lost 4 bases, V lost 6 bases, and 5 bases had no gene match. The CDR3 has 14 residues. Germline CDR1 is LNHDA and CDR2 is SQIVND (reference sequence). In DNA, the CDR3 is TGTGCCAGTAGACGCAGGGGGCTGAATCAGCCCCAGCATTTT. It encodes CASRRRGLNQPQHF.

This clone is categorized as large. The rearrangement uses TRBV4-2 and TRBJ2-2; 11 bases line up with TRBD2. Germline V gives CDR1 LGHNA, CDR2 YNFKEQ. The CDR3 is 15 residues long. Trimming cost V 4 bases and J 3 bases; bases outside gene matches: 1. CDR3 residues: CASSPLAGDTGELFF. The CDR3 bases are TGTGCCAGCAGCCCACTAGCGGGAGACACCGGGGAGCTGTTTTTT.

The gene calls are TRBV7-9 and TRBJ1-4, with TRBD1 matching 12 bases. The length of the CDR3 is 14 residues. Germline CDR1 SEHNR, CDR2 FQNEAQ (reference sequence). J was trimmed by 11 bases and V by 2 bases; bases with no gene match: 3. The CDR3 DNA reads as TGTGCCAGCAGCTTATGGGACAGGGGGCAGAAACTGTTTTTT. This codes for CASSLWDRGQKLFF. The full variable domain, rest sourced from reference TRBV7-9 and TRBJ1-4, is DTGVSQNPRHKITKRGQNVTFRCDPISEHNRLYWYRQTLGQGPEFLTYFQNEAQLEKSRLLSDRFSAERPKGSFSTLEIQRTEQGDSAMYLCASSLWDRGQKLFFGSGTQLSVL.

The chain is built from TRBV29-1 and TRBJ2-7; TRBD2 agrees at 7 bases. V dropped 5 bases and J dropped 7; count of bases not matched to a gene: 11. The CDR3 runs 13 residues. Germline V lookup: CDR1 SQVTM, CDR2 ANQGSEA. The CDR3 sequence: CSVWSGGVKEQYF. The CDR3 bases are TGCAGCGTTTGGTCGGGAGGAGTTAAGGAGCAGTACTTC.

J is TRBJ2-4 and V is TRBV7-6; possibly TRBD1 for D (6 bases). Germline V gene data show CDR1 as SGHVS and CDR2 as FNYEAQ. The CDR3 spans 17 residues. V dropped 5 bases and J dropped 2 bases, with 19 bases sitting between them. The CDR3 nucleotides read TGTGCCAGCAGCCCAACCCGGTCCAGGGGCTCCAAAAACATTCAGTACTTC. Its translation is CASSPTRSRGSKNIQYF.

This rearrangement joins TRBV11-3 to TRBJ1-5; D call uncertain. V was shortened by 5 bases and J by 0 bases, with 11 bases between the two germline ends. CDR3 length: 15 amino acids. Germline CDR1 SGHNT, CDR2 YENEEA. The CDR3 coding sequence is TGTGCCAGCAGCCCCCTGCGGGGTAGCAATCAGCCCCAGCATTTT. Residues: CASSPLRGSNQPQHF.

This chain uses TRBV27 with TRBJ2-3; TRBD1 is a possible D gene (5 bases). Germline assignment: CDR1 MNHEY and CDR2 SMNVEV (reference sequence). The germline V and J ends were trimmed by 1 base and 2 bases, with 13 bases remaining between them. The CDR3 length is 16 residues. CDR3 residues: CASSLFGQGFTDTQYF. The CDR3 coding sequence is TGTGCCAGCAGTTTATTCGGGCAGGGCTTCACAGATACGCAGTATTTT.

This clone was observed once. The chain recombines TRBV18 with TRBJ1-1; weak D call: TRBD1 (6 bases). V was pared by 3 bases and J by 1 base, with 9 bases between. Germline V gives CDR1 KGHSH, CDR2 LQKENI. This CDR3 spans 14 amino acids. The CDR3 bases are TGTGCCAGCTCACCTCCGGACAGGAACACTGAAGCTTTCTTT. Protein product: CASSPPDRNTEAFF.

The chain uses TRBV15 and TRBJ2-5; tentative D call: TRBD1 (5 bases). CDR1 LNHNV and CDR2 YYDKDF come from the germline V gene (reference sequence). This CDR3 has 14 residues. Between the trimmed V and J ends, which lost 0 bases and 5 bases, there was a span of 10 bases. CDR3 in DNA: TGTGCCACCAGCAGAGATCAGGGATCGGAGACCCAGTACTTC. Its protein product is CATSRDQGSETQYF.

This chain uses TRBV7-9 with TRBJ2-7; perhaps TRBD2 as D (6 bases). The CDR3 extends over 14 amino acids. V was shortened by 4 bases and J by 0 bases, with 10 bases between the two germline ends. Looked up from germline, CDR1 is SEHNR and CDR2 is FQNEAQ (reference sequence). The CDR3 sequence is CASSSRDFSYEQYF. The CDR3 DNA follows: TGTGCCAGCAGCTCCCGGGACTTCTCCTACGAGCAGTACTTC.

V is TRBV27 and J is TRBJ2-7; D is possibly TRBD1 (5 bases). CDR1 MNHEY and CDR2 SMNVEV come from the germline V gene (reference sequence). The CDR3 runs 14 residues. The V end was cut by 6 bases, the J end by 2 bases, with 14 bases between. CDR3 coding DNA: TGTGCCAGCAGCCTGGGGCAGGCTCCCTACGAGCAGTACTTC. This translates into CASSLGQAPYEQYF.

Details on this clone: A much more abundant neighbour one base away suggests this may be a read error. The chain uses TRBV4-3 and TRBJ2-1; 10 bases map to TRBD2. The CDR3 has 15 residues. V lost 4 bases and J lost 3; bases outside the gene matches: 3. CDR1 is LGHNA, CDR2 YSLEER, per germline. The CDR3 loop reads CASSRGLADYNEQFF. The CDR3, as DNA: TGCGCCAGCAGCCGTGGACTAGCGGACTACAATGAGCAGTTCTTC.